This T cell receptor beta chain was sequenced for a study of blood T cells in healthy people across ages. General study points: Higher diversity, along with more naive CD4+ cells, distinguished long-lived donors from aged donors.

Each sample had at least 6 million PBMCs isolated. A sample-barcoded 5' primer and a J-beta primer mix were used in a second PCR of about 7 to 12 cycles. Every molecule of cDNA carried a tag from a template-switch adaptor with 12 random nucleotides. TCRdb re-derived calls from the 5' RACE reads in MiXCR, one entry per CDR3 protein. The table includes fewer than 1,000,000 distinct CDR3 sequences, roughly 44% detected once. Germline-derived CDR1 and CDR2 are SGDLS and YYNGEE. The CDR3 is 13 amino acids. V lost 0 bases to trimming and J lost 7 bases, with 10 bases between them. Comments on this clonotype: Its antigen is still unknown.

The specimen sequenced was blood. The TCR originated in a man in his sixties in good health. V is TRBV9 and J is TRBJ1-1; the D gene is possibly TRBD1 (5 bases). The CDR3 loop reads CASSVAGPGEAFF. CDR3 sequence (DNA): TGTGCCAGCAGCGTAGCAGGGCCGGGTGAAGCTTTCTTT. Full variable domain (missing parts from reference TRBV9 and TRBJ1-1): DSGVTQTPKHLITATGQRVTLRCSPRSGDLSVYWYQQSLDQGLQFLIQYYNGEERAKGNILERFSAQQFPDLHSELNLSSLELGDSALYFCASSVAGPGEAFFGQGTRLTVV.